These T cell receptor beta chains were read from a single sample in a study of Graves' ophthalmopathy and Graves' hyperthyroidism. TCRdb processed the multiplex PCR reads anew with MiXCR; each CDR3 protein has one entry. The sample shows 1 million to 1.3 million distinct CDR3 sequences, less than 45% of them seen only once. The sequencing input was peripheral blood or thyroid tissue (not recorded which). These receptors all come from an adult man with Graves' hyperthyroidism. The CDR3 runs from the conserved cysteine through the conserved F or W.

J | V | CDR3
TRBJ2-5 | TRBV7-2 | CASSSGRGGFQETQYF
TRBJ1-2 | TRBV10-3 | CASRIRDSRIYGYTF
TRBJ2-5 | TRBV10-3 | CATSDSRTGGGETQYF
TRBJ1-5 | TRBV7-9 | CASSFGGSGQPQHF
TRBJ2-5 | TRBV7-9 | CASSPLLAGGHGTQYF
TRBJ1-2 | TRBV7-9 | CASDRTGNGYTF
TRBJ2-5 | TRBV19 | CASSRLAGGQKTQYF
TRBJ1-1 | TRBV29-1 | CSVGKGQGAFF
TRBJ1-5 | TRBV6-6 | CASRAPGEGNQPQHF
TRBJ2-7 | TRBV7-9 | CASSLERTVISYEQYF
TRBJ2-5 | TRBV7-9 | CASSLAKYQETQYF
TRBJ2-5 | TRBV20-1 | CSAGTRETQYF
TRBJ1-2 | TRBV10-1 | CASSSTLVDRYNHQANYGYTF
TRBJ2-7 | TRBV6-6 | CASSRSDRTYEQYF
TRBJ2-5 | TRBV7-7 | CASSLSANTGELLETQYF
TRBJ1-5 | TRBV29-1 | CSALDRLNQPQHF
TRBJ2-7 | TRBV20-1 | CSARDRGGLARSSYEQYF
TRBJ1-1 | TRBV9 | CASTSPTGKGAEAFF
TRBJ2-2 | TRBV29-1 | CSAEGGWSYTGELFF
TRBJ1-3 | TRBV7-3 | CASSPQNAAGNTIYF
TRBJ2-7 | TRBV12-3/TRBV12-4 | CASSFPGAGNEQYF
TRBJ2-7 | TRBV29-1 | CSVFSGGNSYEQYF
TRBJ1-1 | TRBV7-2 | CASRTGTGLKPNTEAFF
TRBJ1-6 | TRBV9 | CASSVGRPNSPLHF
TRBJ1-6 | TRBV2 | CTSSGIGGGNSPLHF
TRBJ2-7 | TRBV6-1 | CASCTSGRVYEQYF
TRBJ1-5 | TRBV27 | CASQGQGISQPQHF
TRBJ1-1 | TRBV5-1 | CASSSHPRGPPRNEAFF
TRBJ2-7 | TRBV5-6 | CASSRQGRSSYEQYF
TRBJ2-5 | TRBV12-5 | CASGFRDQETQYF
TRBJ2-7 | TRBV7-8 | CASSLSSRGYEQYF
TRBJ1-4 | TRBV25-1 | CATGQIQKLFF
TRBJ2-2 | TRBV29-1 | CSVEAGLAGGRGTGELFF
TRBJ2-5 | TRBV2 | CAIQGQPQYF
TRBJ2-2 | TRBV6-1 | CASSQTATGELFF
TRBJ1-1 | TRBV19 | CASRVRGAEAFF
TRBJ2-5 | TRBV4-1 | CASSQGARRETQYF